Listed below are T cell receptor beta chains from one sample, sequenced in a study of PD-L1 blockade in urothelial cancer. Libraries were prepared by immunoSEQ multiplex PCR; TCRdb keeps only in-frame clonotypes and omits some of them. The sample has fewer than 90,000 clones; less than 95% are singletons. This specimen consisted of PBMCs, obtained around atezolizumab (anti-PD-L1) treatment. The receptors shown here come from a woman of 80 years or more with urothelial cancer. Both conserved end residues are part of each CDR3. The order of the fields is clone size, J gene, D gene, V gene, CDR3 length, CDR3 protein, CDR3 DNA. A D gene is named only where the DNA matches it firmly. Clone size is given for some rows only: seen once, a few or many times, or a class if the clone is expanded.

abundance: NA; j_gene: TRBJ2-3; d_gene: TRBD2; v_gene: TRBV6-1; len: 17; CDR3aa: CASSELREGGPGDTQYF; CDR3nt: TGTGCCAGCAGTGAATTGCGGGAGGGAGGACCGGGGGATACGCAGTATTTT
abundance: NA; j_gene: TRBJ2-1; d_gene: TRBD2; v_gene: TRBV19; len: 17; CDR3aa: CASSNPGGLHSYNEQFF; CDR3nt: TGTGCCAGTAGTAACCCGGGAGGTCTTCACTCCTACAATGAGCAGTTCTTC
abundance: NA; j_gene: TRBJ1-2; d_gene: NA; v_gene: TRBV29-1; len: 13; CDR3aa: CSALQPTVYGYTF; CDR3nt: TGCAGCGCCTTACAACCGACAGTCTATGGCTACACCTTC
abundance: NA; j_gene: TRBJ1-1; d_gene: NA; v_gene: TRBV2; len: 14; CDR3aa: CASSVIGQGDEAFF; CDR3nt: TGTGCCAGCAGTGTAATAGGTCAGGGTGACGAAGCTTTCTTT
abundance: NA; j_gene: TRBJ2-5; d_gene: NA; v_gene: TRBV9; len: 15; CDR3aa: CASSVEAGLQETQYF; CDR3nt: TGTGCCAGCAGCGTAGAGGCAGGGTTGCAAGAGACCCAGTACTTC
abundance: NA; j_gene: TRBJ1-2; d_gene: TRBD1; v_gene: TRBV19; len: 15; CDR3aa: CASSPGTGGYYGYTF; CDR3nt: TGTGCCAGTAGTCCAGGGACAGGGGGATACTATGGCTACACCTTC
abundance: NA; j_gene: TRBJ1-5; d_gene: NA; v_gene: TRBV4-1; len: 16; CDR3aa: CASSQDTGRGNQPQHF; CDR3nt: TGCGCCAGCAGCCAAGACACAGGGAGAGGCAATCAGCCCCAGCATTTT
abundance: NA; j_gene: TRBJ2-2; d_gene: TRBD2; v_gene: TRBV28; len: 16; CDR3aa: CASSSGLAGKTGELFF; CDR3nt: TGTGCCAGCAGTTCGGGACTAGCGGGAAAAACCGGGGAGCTGTTTTTT
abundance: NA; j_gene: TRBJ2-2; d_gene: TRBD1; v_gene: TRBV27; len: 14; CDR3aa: CASSGTGNTGELFF; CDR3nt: TGTGCCAGCAGCGGGACAGGGAACACCGGGGAGCTGTTTTTT
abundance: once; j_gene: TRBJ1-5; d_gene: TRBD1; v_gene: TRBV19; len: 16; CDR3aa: CASSIFGDRVNQPQHF; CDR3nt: TGTGCCAGTAGTATATTCGGCGACAGGGTCAATCAGCCCCAGCATTTT
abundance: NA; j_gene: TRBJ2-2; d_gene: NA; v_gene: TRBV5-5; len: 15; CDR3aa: CASSSGHGGPGELFF; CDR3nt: TGTGCCAGCAGCAGCGGTCACGGCGGTCCCGGGGAGCTGTTTTTT
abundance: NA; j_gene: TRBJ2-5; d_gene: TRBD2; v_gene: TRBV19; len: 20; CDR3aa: CASSPQRVAGSGRPQETQYF; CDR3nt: TGTGCCAGTAGTCCTCAGAGGGTGGCTGGTAGCGGGAGACCCCAAGAGACCCAGTACTTC
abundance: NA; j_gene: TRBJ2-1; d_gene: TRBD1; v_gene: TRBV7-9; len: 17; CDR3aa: CASSYLPPGQDYNEQFF; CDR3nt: TGTGCCAGCAGCTACCTCCCGCCGGGACAGGACTACAATGAGCAGTTCTTC
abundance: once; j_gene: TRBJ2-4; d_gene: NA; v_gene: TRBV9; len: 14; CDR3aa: CASSVGSNQNIQYF; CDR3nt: TGTGCCAGCAGCGTAGGATCTAACCAAAACATTCAGTACTTC
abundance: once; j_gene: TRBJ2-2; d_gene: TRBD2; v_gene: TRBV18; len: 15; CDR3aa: CASPLAGGPTGELFF; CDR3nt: TGTGCCAGCCCGCTAGCGGGAGGGCCAACCGGGGAGCTGTTTTTT
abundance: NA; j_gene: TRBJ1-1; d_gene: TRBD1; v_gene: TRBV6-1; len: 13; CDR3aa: CASRGQQGTEAFF; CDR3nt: TGTGCCAGCAGGGGACAGCAGGGGACTGAAGCTTTCTTT
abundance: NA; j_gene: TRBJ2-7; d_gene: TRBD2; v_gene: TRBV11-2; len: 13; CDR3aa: CASSRPTSGEQYF; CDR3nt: TGTGCCAGCAGCCGCCCGACTAGCGGCGAGCAGTACTTC
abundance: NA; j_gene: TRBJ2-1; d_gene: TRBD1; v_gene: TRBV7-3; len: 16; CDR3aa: CASSTKGQSSYNEQFF; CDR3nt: TGTGCCAGCAGCACAAAGGGACAGTCCTCCTACAATGAGCAGTTCTTC
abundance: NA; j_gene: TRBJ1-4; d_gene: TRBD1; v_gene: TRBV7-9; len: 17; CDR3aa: CASSLVATGGVYEKLFF; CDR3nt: TGTGCCAGCAGCTTAGTGGCGACAGGGGGCGTTTATGAAAAACTGTTTTTT
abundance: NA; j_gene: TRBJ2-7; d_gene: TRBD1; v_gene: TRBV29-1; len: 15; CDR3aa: CSVGAGGRSSYEQYF; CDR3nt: TGCAGCGTGGGGGCAGGGGGCCGAAGCTCCTACGAGCAGTACTTC
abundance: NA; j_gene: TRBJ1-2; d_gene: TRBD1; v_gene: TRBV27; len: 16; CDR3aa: CASSSVPGQGSYGYTF; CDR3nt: TGTGCCAGCAGTTCCGTCCCGGGACAGGGATCCTATGGCTACACCTTC
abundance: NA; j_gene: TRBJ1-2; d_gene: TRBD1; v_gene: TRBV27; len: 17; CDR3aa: CASSPRDRVVSNYGYTF; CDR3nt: TGTGCCAGCAGTCCACGGGACAGGGTAGTCTCTAACTATGGCTACACCTTC
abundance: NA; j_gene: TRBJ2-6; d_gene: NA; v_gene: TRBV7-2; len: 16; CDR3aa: CASSLAGSSGANVLTF; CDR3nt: TGTGCCAGCAGCTTAGCGGGCAGCTCTGGGGCCAACGTCCTGACTTTC
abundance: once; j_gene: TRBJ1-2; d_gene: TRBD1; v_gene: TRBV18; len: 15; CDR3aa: CASSPGQALGYGYTF; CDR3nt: TGTGCCAGCTCACCGGGACAGGCTCTTGGGTATGGCTACACCTTC
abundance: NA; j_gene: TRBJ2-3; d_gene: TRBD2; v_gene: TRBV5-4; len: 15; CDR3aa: CASSAGLGGPDTQYF; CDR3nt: TGTGCCAGCAGCGCCGGACTAGGCGGACCAGATACGCAGTATTTT
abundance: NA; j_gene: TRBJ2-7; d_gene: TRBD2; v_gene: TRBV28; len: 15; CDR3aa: CASNGLAANTYEQYF; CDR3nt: TGTGCCAGCAATGGACTAGCAGCCAATACCTACGAGCAGTACTTC
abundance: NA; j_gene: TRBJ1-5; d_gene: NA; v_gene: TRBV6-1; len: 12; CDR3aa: CASSDFNQPQHF; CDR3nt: TGTGCCAGCAGTGACTTCAATCAGCCCCAGCATTTT
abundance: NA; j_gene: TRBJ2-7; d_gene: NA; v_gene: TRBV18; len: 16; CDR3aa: CASSPRQGIESYEQYF; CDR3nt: TGTGCCAGCTCACCACGGCAGGGCATAGAGTCCTACGAGCAGTACTTC
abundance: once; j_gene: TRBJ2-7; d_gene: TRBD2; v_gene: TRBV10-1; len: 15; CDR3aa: CASSESASGTYEQYF; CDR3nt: TGCGCCAGCAGTGAGTCGGCTAGCGGGACCTACGAGCAGTACTTC
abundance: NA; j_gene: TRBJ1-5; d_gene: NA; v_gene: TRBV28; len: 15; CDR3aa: CASSFGAMGNQPQHF; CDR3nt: TGTGCCAGCAGTTTTGGGGCGATGGGCAATCAGCCCCAGCATTTT
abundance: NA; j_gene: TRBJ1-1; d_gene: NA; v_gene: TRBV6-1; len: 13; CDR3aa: CASSAEGSAEAFF; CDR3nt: TGTGCCAGCAGTGCAGAGGGTTCGGCTGAAGCTTTCTTT
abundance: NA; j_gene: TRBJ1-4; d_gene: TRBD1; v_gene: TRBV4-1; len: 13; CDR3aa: CASSPGQGEKLFF; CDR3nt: TGCGCCAGCAGCCCGGGACAGGGTGAAAAACTGTTTTTT
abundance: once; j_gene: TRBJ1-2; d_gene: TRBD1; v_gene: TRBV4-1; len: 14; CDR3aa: CASSQDPTGDGYTF; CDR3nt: TGCGCCAGCAGCCAAGATCCTACAGGGGATGGCTACACCTTC
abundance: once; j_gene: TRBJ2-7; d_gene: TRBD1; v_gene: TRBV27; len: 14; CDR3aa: CASSPTGGSYEQYF; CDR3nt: TGTGCCAGCAGTCCGACAGGGGGCTCCTACGAGCAGTACTTC
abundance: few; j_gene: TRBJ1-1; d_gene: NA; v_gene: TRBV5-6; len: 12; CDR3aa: CASSLGVFEAFF; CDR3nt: TGTGCCAGCAGCTTAGGGGTCTTTGAAGCTTTCTTT
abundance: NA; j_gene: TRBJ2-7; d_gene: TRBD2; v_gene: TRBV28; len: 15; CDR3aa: CASSSPAGTSYEQYF; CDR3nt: TGTGCCAGCAGTTCCCCAGCGGGGACGTCATACGAGCAGTACTTC
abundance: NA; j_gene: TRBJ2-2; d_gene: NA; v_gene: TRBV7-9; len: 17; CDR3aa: CASSLDSQGLRTGELFF; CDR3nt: TGTGCCAGCAGCTTAGATTCGCAGGGGTTGAGGACCGGGGAGCTGTTTTTT
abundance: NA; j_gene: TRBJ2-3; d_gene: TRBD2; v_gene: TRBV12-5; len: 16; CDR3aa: CASAPSGTSRWGTQYF; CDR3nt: TGTGCTAGTGCCCCGTCCGGGACTAGCCGGTGGGGTACGCAGTATTTT
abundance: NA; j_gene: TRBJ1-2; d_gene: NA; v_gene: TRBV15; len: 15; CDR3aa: CATSREPRSGDGYTF; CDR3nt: TGTGCCACCAGCAGGGAACCTCGGTCGGGGGATGGCTACACCTTC
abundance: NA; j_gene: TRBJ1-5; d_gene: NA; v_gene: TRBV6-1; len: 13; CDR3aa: CASSERGGQPQHF; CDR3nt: TGTGCCAGCAGTGAACGAGGGGGTCAGCCCCAGCATTTT
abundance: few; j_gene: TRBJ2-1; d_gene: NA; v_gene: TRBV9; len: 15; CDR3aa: CASSSSGDSYNEQFF; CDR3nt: TGTGCCAGCAGCTCGTCAGGGGACTCCTACAATGAGCAGTTCTTC
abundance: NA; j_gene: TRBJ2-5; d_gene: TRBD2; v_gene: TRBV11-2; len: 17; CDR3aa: CASSPPTSGRGRETQYF; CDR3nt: TGTGCCAGCAGCCCTCCAACTAGCGGGAGAGGTCGAGAGACCCAGTACTTC
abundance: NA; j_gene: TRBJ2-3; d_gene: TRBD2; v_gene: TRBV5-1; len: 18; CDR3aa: CASSPGASGRAWIDTQYF; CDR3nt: TGCGCCAGCAGCCCGGGGGCTAGCGGGAGGGCCTGGATAGATACGCAGTATTTT